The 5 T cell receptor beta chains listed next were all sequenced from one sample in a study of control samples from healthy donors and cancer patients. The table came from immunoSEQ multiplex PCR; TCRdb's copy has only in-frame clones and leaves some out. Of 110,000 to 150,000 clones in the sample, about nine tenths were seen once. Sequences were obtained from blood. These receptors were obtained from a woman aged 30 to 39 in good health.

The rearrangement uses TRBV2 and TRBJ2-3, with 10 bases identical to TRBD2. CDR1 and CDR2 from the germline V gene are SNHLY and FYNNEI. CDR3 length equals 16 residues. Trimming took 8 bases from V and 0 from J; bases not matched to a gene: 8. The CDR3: CASRKGSGRSTDTQYF. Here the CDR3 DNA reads TGTGCCAGCCGAAAGGGTAGCGGGAGGAGCACAGATACGCAGTATTTT.

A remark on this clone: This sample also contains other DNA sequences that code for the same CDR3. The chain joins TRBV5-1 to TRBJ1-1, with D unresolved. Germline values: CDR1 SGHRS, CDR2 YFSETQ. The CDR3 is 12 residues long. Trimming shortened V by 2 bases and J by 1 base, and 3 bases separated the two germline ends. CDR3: CASSFGNTEAFF. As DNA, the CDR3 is TGCGCCAGCAGCTTCGGGAACACTGAAGCTTTCTTT.

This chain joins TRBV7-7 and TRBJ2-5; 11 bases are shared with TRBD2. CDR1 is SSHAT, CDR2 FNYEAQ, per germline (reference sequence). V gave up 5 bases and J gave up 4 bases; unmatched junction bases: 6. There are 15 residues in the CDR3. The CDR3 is CASSILAGVGETQYF. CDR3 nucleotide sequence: TGTGCCAGCAGCATACTAGCGGGAGTGGGAGAGACCCAGTACTTC.

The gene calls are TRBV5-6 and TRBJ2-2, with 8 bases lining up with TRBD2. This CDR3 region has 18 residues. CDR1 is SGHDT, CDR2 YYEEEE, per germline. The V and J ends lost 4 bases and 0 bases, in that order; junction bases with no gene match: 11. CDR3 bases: TGTGCCAGCAGCCCAGAAGTGCCGGGACTAGCGAACACCGGGGAGCTGTTTTTT. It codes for CASSPEVPGLANTGELFF.

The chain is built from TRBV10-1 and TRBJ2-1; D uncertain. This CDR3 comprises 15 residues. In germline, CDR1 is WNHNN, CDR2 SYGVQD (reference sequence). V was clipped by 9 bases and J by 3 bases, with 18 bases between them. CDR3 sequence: CASQGRVSYYNEQFF. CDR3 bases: TGCGCCAGTCAAGGACGGGTATCTTACTACAATGAGCAGTTCTTC.